This entry concerns a single TCR beta chain. What it binds is not known. This sample is drawn from a study of blood T cells in healthy people across ages. Looking at the study overall: Template switching captured about one barcoded beta molecule per two T cells.

A second about 7 to 12 cycle PCR used barcoded and J-beta primers. TCRdb itself ran the 5' RACE reads through MiXCR, one entry per CDR3 protein. Here the sample spans over 1,500,000 distinct CDR3 sequences, less than 50% being singletons. V shed 7 bases, J shed 4 bases, and the junction held 6 bases outside the gene matches. CDR3 length: 14 residues. CDR1 and CDR2 from the germline V gene are SQVTM and ANQGSEA. Study outcomes and limitations: Diversity of TCR beta per million T cells declined in a roughly linear way with age. Possibly confounding the expanded clonotype changes was the fact that donor CMV status was unknown.

This clonotype was sampled from a middle-aged woman in good health. The material sequenced was blood. J is TRBJ2-3 and V is TRBV29-1, with 12 nucleotides matching TRBD2. CDR3 nucleotides: TGCAGCGCCGGGGCTAGCGGGAGGGCAGATACGCAGTATTTT. This gives the protein CSAGASGRADTQYF.